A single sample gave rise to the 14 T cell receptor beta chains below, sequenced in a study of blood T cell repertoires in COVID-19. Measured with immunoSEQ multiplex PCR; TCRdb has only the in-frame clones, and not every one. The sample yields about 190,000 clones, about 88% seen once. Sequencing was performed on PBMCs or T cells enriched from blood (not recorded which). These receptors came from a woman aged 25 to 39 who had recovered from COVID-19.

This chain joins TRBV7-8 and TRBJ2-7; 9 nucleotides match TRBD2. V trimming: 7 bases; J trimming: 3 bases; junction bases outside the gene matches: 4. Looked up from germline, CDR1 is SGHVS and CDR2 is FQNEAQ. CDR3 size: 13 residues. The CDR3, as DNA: TGTGCCAGCACCTTGACTAGCGGCTACGAGCAGTACGTC. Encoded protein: CASTLTSGYEQYV.

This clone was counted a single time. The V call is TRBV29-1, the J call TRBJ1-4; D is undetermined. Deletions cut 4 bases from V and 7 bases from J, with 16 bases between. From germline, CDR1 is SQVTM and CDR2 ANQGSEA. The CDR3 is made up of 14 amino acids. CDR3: CSVAGTEVGEKLFF. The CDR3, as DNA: TGCAGCGTTGCCGGCACAGAAGTGGGTGAAAAACTGTTTTTT.

In DNA form, the CDR3 reads TGTGCCAGCAGTTCCCCACCTAGCGGGAGCTACGAGCAGTACTTC. This gives the protein CASSSPPSGSYEQYF. The chain employs TRBV6-5 and TRBJ2-7, with 10 bases aligning to TRBD2. The V and J ends lost 4 bases and 3 bases, in that order; junction bases with no gene match: 6. CDR1 is MNHEY, CDR2 SVGAGI, per germline. The CDR3 extends over 15 amino acids.

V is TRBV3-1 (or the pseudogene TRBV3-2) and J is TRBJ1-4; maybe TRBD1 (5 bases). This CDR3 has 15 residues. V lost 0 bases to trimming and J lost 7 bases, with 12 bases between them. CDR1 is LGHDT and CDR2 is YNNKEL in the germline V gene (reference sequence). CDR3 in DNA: TGTGCCAGCAGCCAAGAACTCTCCAGGGCTGAAAAACTGTTTTTT. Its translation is CASSQELSRAEKLFF.

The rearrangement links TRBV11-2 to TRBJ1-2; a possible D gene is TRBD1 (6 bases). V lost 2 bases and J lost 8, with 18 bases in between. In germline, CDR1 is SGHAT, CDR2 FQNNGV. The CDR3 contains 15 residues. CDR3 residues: CASSLIHDGGAGYTF. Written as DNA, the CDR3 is TGTGCCAGCAGCTTAATTCACGACGGGGGGGCAGGCTACACCTTC. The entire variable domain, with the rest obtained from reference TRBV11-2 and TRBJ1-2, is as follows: EAGVAQSPRYKIIEKRQSVAFWCNPISGHATLYWYQQILGQGPKLLIQFQNNGVVDDSQLPKDRFSAERLKGVDSTLKIQPAKLEDSAVYLCASSLIHDGGAGYTFGSGTRLTVV.

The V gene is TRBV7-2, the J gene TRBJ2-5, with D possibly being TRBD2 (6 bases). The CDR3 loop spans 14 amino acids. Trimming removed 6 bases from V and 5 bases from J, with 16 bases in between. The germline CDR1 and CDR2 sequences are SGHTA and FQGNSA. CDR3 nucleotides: TGTGCCAGCAGATTTAGCGGCCCCGGGGAGACCCAGTACTTC. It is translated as CASRFSGPGETQYF.

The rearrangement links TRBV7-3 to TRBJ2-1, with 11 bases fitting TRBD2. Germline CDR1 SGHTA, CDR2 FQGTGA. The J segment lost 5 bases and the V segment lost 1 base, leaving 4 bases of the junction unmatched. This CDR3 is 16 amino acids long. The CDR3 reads CASSLMGLAENNEQFF. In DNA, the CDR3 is TGTGCCAGCAGCTTAATGGGACTAGCGGAAAACAATGAGCAGTTCTTC.

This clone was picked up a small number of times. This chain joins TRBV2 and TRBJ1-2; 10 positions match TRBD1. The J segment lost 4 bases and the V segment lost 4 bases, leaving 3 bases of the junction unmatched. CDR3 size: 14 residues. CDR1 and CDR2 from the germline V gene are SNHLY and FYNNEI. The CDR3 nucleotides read TGTGCCAGCAGTGGACAGGGGGCGGGCTATGGCTACACCTTC. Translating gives CASSGQGAGYGYTF.

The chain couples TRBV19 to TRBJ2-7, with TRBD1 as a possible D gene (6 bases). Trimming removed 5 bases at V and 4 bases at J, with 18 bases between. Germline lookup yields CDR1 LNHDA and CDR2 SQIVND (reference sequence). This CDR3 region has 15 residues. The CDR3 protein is CASSAGTWDRYEQYF. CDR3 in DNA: TGTGCCAGTAGTGCAGGGACATGGGACCGGTACGAGCAGTACTTC.

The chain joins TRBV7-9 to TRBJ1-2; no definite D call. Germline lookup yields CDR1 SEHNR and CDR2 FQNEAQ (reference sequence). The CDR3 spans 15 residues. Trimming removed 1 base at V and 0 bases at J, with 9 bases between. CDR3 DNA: TGTGCCAGCAGCTTAGAGGCAGGCCCTAACTATGGCTACACCTTC. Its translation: CASSLEAGPNYGYTF.

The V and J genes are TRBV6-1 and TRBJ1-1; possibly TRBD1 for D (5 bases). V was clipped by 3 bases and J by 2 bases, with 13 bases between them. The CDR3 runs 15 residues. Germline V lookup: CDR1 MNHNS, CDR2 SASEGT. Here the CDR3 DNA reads TGTGCCAGCAGTGACCCCAGGGTTGGTAACACTGAAGCTTTCTTT. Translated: CASSDPRVGNTEAFF.

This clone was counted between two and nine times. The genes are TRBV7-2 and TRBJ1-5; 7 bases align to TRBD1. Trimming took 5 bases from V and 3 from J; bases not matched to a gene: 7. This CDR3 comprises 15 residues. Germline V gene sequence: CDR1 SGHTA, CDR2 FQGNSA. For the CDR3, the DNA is TGTGCCAGCAGCGGTAGAGACAGGGTCAATCAGCCCCAGCATTTT. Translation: CASSGRDRVNQPQHF.

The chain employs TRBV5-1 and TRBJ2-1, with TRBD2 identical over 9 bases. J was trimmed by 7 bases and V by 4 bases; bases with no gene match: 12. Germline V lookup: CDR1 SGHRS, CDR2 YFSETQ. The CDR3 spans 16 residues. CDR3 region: CASSPPLAGRGNEQFF. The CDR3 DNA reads TGCGCCAGCAGCCCCCCCCTAGCGGGACGGGGGAATGAGCAGTTCTTC.

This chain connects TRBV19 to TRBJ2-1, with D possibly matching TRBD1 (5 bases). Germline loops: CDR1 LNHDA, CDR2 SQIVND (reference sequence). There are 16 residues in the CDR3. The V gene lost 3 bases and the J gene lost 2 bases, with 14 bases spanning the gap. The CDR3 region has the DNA TGTGCCAGTAGTATCTCCCGGCAGGGCCCCTACAATGAGCAGTTCTTC. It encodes CASSISRQGPYNEQFF.